Reported below is one TCR beta chain. The data derive from a study of blood T cell repertoires in COVID-19. The CDR3 sequence is 15 residues long. V was pared by 6 bases and J by 4 bases, with 11 bases of the junction left unmatched. Germline assignment: CDR1 MNHEY and CDR2 SVGAGI. The repertoire was sequenced with immunoSEQ multiplex PCR; TCRdb's copy has only in-frame clones and lacks some. This repertoire shows 84,000 or so clones, roughly 78% found once; its top ten account for approximately 40%. The TCR originated in a man in his 60s with COVID-19, enrolled during active disease. The source material was peripheral blood. The V gene is TRBV6-5, the J gene TRBJ1-2, with TRBD1 matching over 7 bases. In nucleotides, the CDR3 is TGTGCCAGCAGACCTTCCCGGGACAGAACCTATGGCTACACCTTC. Protein: CASRPSRDRTYGYTF.